One sample yielded the 28 T cell receptor beta chains listed below, sequenced in a study of tumor-infiltrating lymphocytes in primary liver carcinoma. From about 0.5 ug of total RNA, TCR beta-specific cDNA was reverse-transcribed using a constant-region primer. Researchers made the TCR beta libraries by running three nested multiplex PCR rounds with slightly modified ARM-PCR. For approximately 11 cycles apiece, the opening two PCR rounds ran with TRBV1-TRBV30 forward primers and a C-beta reverse primer. Each CDR3 protein is one row after TCRdb ran MiXCR on the multiplex PCR reads. This sample has tens of thousands of distinct CDR3 sequences, with around 84% found just once. The source material, roughly 18-30 mg of unsorted bulk tissue, was used to co-extract RNA and DNA. Sequencing was done on a sample of liver tumor tissue from sampling region 3. Subset noted: tumor region T3, left-lateral pole. These receptors all stem from a man aged 35 to 55 with primary liver carcinoma and hepatitis B virus infection.

Note on this clonotype: This could be a read error, since a much larger clone is one nucleotide away. The CDR3 reads CASSPSLASYNEQFF. CDR3 sequence (DNA): TGTGCCAGCTCACCGAGTCTAGCGAGCTACAATGAGCAGTTCTTC. The V and J genes are TRBV18 and TRBJ2-1, with D possibly TRBD2 on 6 matching bases. V lost 3 bases to trimming and J lost 3 bases, with 12 bases between them. Germline-derived CDR1 and CDR2 are KGHSH and LQKENI. The CDR3 covers 15 residues. Full variable domain (rest looked up from reference TRBV18 and TRBJ2-1): NAGVMQNPRHLVRRRGQEARLRCSPMKGHSHVYWYRQLPEEGLKFMVYLQKENIIDESGMPKERFSAEFPKEGPSILRIQQVVRGDSAAYFCASSPSLASYNEQFFGPGTRLTVL.

This clonotype has only a few counts. An end of the junction differs from the germline gene, which may be a read error. The chain joins TRBV4-1 to TRBJ1-4, with D maybe TRBD1 (5 bases). The CDR3 runs to 15 residues. CDR1 MGHRA and CDR2 YSYEKL come from the germline V gene. The CDR3 region has the DNA TGTGCCAACAGCCACGTGGGACTAGGCGATGAAAAACTGTTTTTT. This codes for CANSHVGLGDEKLFF.

Of note for this clonotype: At one end the junction does not follow the germline gene, possibly because of a read error. In DNA form, the CDR3 reads TGTGCCAGCAGAGGCACGAACAATCAACCCCAGCATTTT. It is translated as CASRGTNNQPQHF. The rearrangement uses TRBV12-3 or TRBV12-4 and TRBJ1-5, with D unresolved. There are 13 residues in the CDR3.

This clonotype is categorized as medium-sized. The rearrangement joins TRBV5-4 to TRBJ2-7; 7 bases line up with TRBD2. Trimming removed 3 bases from V and 2 bases from J; junction bases left unmatched: 5. The CDR3 is 14 residues long. CDR1 is SGHNT, CDR2 YYREEE, per germline (reference sequence). The CDR3 loop is CASSWDYRPYEQYF. The DNA for the CDR3 is TGTGCCAGCAGCTGGGACTACAGACCCTACGAGCAGTACTTC.

Turning to this clonotype: Relative to the germline gene, one junction end is altered; a read error may explain this. The V and J genes are TRBV6-1 and TRBJ2-1, with TRBD1 matching 8 bases. Germline CDR1 reads MNHNS; CDR2 reads SASEGT. The CDR3 consists of 14 residues. The CDR3 protein is CASTEPDRGGEQFF. The CDR3 nucleotides are TGTGCCAGCACTGAACCCGACAGGGGAGGAGAGCAGTTCTTC.

Points on this clonotype: One junction end disagrees with the germline gene, perhaps due to a read error. The chain employs TRBV6-5 and TRBJ2-6; TRBD1 might be the D (5 bases). The CDR3 runs to 17 residues. CDR1 and CDR2 from the germline V gene are MNHEY and SVGAGI. CDR3 sequence: CVSNYSQGLSGANVLTF. The CDR3 DNA sequence: TGTGTCAGCAATTACTCTCAGGGTTTATCTGGGGCCAACGTCTTGACTTTC.

About this clonotype: This sequence may be a read error, since a much larger clone differs from it by one base. The chain has TRBV19 and TRBJ1-5; 10 nucleotides line up with TRBD1. Germline lookup yields CDR1 LNHDA and CDR2 SQIVND (reference sequence). This CDR3 has 14 residues. Here the CDR3 reads CARGKGQGDQPQRF. In DNA, the CDR3 is TGTGCCAGGGGTAAAGGACAGGGGGATCAGCCCCAGCGTTTT.

As concerns this clonotype: The junction and the germline gene differ at one end; a read error may be behind it. The chain employs TRBV6-2 or TRBV6-3 and TRBJ1-3, with D possibly TRBD1 on 5 matching bases. Per the germline V gene, CDR1 is MNHEY and CDR2 is SVGEGT. The CDR3 sequence is 15 residues long. This chain's CDR3 is CASSYSGPRSDTMYF. Here the CDR3 DNA reads TGTGCCAGCAGTTACTCAGGACCGCGGTCGGACACCATGTATTTT.

This clonotype was seen repeatedly, ten times or more. This chain links TRBV19 with TRBJ2-2; 9 bases match TRBD1. The V and J ends lost 3 bases and 5 bases, in that order; junction bases with no gene match: 1. From germline, CDR1 is LNHDA and CDR2 SQIVND (reference sequence). This CDR3 contains 14 residues. The CDR3 region is CASSIGTGTGELFF. As DNA, the CDR3 is TGTGCCAGTAGTATCGGGACAGGGACCGGGGAGCTGTTTTTT. Combining the CDR3 with reference TRBV19 and TRBJ2-2 gives the whole variable domain DGGITQSPKYLFRKEGQNVTLSCEQNLNHDAMYWYRQDPGQGLRLIYYSQIVNDFQKGDIAEGYSVSREKKESFPLTVTSAQKNPTAFYLCASSIGTGTGELFFGEGSRLTVL.

As concerns this clonotype: In this CDR3 the conserved last residue, phenylalanine or tryptophan, is missing, so a read error is likely. The rearrangement links TRBV11-3 to TRBJ2-2; D is undetermined. The CDR3 spans 15 residues. Looked up from germline, CDR1 is SGHNT and CDR2 is YENEEA. The V end lost 11 bases, the J end lost 4 bases, and 20 bases lay between the germline ends. CDR3 nucleotides: TGTGCCGGGTGGCGCCTTAAACTCATCACCGGGGAGCTGTTTTAT. Its protein is CAGWRLKLITGELFY.

The CDR3 region is CASNPGREQFF. CDR3 coding DNA: TGTGCCAGCAACCCAGGACGGGAGCAGTTCTTC. The chain joins TRBV11-2 to TRBJ2-1; D unclear. V was shortened by 7 bases and J by 10 bases, with 11 bases between the two germline ends. The CDR3 consists of 11 residues. Germline values: CDR1 SGHAT, CDR2 FQNNGV.

For this clonotype: One end of the junction does not line up with germline, which may come from a read error. This chain links TRBV5-4 with TRBJ2-3, with 12 bases aligning to TRBD2. The germline gives CDR1 SGHNT, CDR2 YYREEE (reference sequence). This CDR3 spans 15 amino acids. The CDR3 region has the DNA TGTGCCAACAGCTATCTAGCGGGAGGGCCCGTTACGCAGTATTTT. Translating gives CANSYLAGGPVTQYF.

With respect to this clonotype: No conserved phenylalanine or tryptophan ends this CDR3, so it is likely a read error. The gene calls are TRBV7-9 and TRBJ1-2; D unresolved. Germline assignment: CDR1 SEHNR and CDR2 FQNEAQ (reference sequence). The CDR3 spans 16 residues. The CDR3 nucleotides read TGTGCCAACAGCCCCGAGGGCAGGCTGCCCCAGTATGGCTACACCATC. It codes for CANSPEGRLPQYGYTI.

Of note for this clonotype: The junction and the germline gene differ at one end; a read error may be behind it. The chain uses TRBV12-3 or TRBV12-4 and TRBJ2-7; the match to TRBD1 covers 10 bases. This CDR3 spans 15 amino acids. The CDR3 loop is CANSRWTGGPYERYF. The CDR3 DNA reads as TGTGCCAACAGCCGATGGACAGGGGGACCCTACGAGCGGTACTTC.

The rearrangement joins TRBV5-4 to TRBJ2-3, with 11 nucleotides matching TRBD2. Germline lookup yields CDR1 SGHNT and CDR2 YYREEE (reference sequence). The CDR3 consists of 16 residues. The V segment lost 4 bases and the J segment 4 bases; nucleotides outside the gene matches: 8. CDR3 nucleotide sequence: TGTGCCAGCAGCAGTATAGCGGGAGGGCGCCCAGATACGCAGTATTTT. This encodes CASSSIAGGRPDTQYF.

This clonotype was seen only a few times. Because the CDR3 is missing its conserved closing phenylalanine or tryptophan, this is likely a read error. This rearrangement joins TRBV7-9 to TRBJ1-5; 8 nucleotides align to TRBD1. The CDR3 consists of 16 residues. Germline lookup yields CDR1 SEHNR and CDR2 FQNEAQ (reference sequence). V trimming: 5 bases; J trimming: 4 bases; junction bases outside the gene matches: 10. The CDR3 region is CASSQWTGLINQPQHL. DNA of the CDR3: TGTGCCAGCAGCCAGTGGACAGGGTTGATTAATCAGCCCCAGCATCTT.

Turning to this clonotype: At one end, the junction sequence differs from germline, possibly due to a read error. The chain uses TRBV4-1 and TRBJ2-1; no definite D call. Germline assignment: CDR1 MGHRA and CDR2 YSYEKL. This CDR3 region has 15 residues. CDR3 loop: CANSPLGIINNEQFF. CDR3 nucleotides: TGCGCCAACAGCCCGCTCGGTATCATCAACAATGAGCAGTTCTTC.

Notes on this clonotype: The junction differs from germline at one of its ends, possibly a read error. The V gene is TRBV10-1, the J gene TRBJ2-5; 7 bases map to TRBD2. Germline V CDR1 and CDR2: WNHNN, SYGVQD (reference sequence). The length of the CDR3 is 16 residues. CDR3 sequence: CANSESSSGVVETQYF. The CDR3 DNA reads as TGCGCCAACAGTGAGTCGTCCAGCGGGGTGGTGGAGACCCAATACTTC.

A word on this clonotype: Given the absence of the conserved phenylalanine or tryptophan at the CDR3 end, a read error is likely. The rearrangement links TRBV12-3 or TRBV12-4 to TRBJ2-7, with D perhaps being TRBD1 or TRBD2 (5 bases each). The CDR3 runs 15 residues. The V end lost 5 bases, the J end lost 4 bases, and 18 bases lay between the germline ends. The CDR3 nucleotides read TGTGCCAGCAGTCGAGGGACGGACTCGACGTACGAGCAGTACTCC. Translating it yields CASSRGTDSTYEQYS.

The chain couples TRBV10-1 to TRBJ2-2; D gene ambiguous. Trimming removed 8 bases from V and 7 bases from J, with 11 bases in between. The CDR3 extends over 12 amino acids. CDR1 is WNHNN and CDR2 is SYGVQD in the germline V gene (reference sequence). CDR3: CASRPNVGELFF. The CDR3, as DNA: TGCGCCAGCCGTCCAAACGTCGGGGAGCTGTTTTTT.

This clonotype was seen just once. V is TRBV29-1 and J is TRBJ2-1; unclear D gene. The CDR3 extends over 10 amino acids. Trimming cost V 6 bases and J 15 bases, with 15 bases left between them. The V gene's germline CDR1 is SQVTM and CDR2 ANQGSEA. Written as DNA, the CDR3 is TGCAGCGTCTACCGCAATAAGCGGTTCTTC. Translated, it gives CSVYRNKRFF.

This clonotype was detected only once. The rearrangement uses TRBV6-1 and TRBJ1-1; 9 nucleotides agree with TRBD1. J was trimmed by 3 bases and V by 5 bases; bases with no gene match: 4. The CDR3 totals 14 residues. Germline CDR1 MNHNS, CDR2 SASEGT. CDR3 amino acids: CASSIDRGYTEAFF. The CDR3 DNA is TGTGCCAGCAGTATTGACAGGGGGTACACTGAAGCTTTCTTT.

About this clonotype itself: Germline is not matched at one junction end, which may reflect a read error. The chain couples TRBV11-2 to TRBJ2-5; D is possibly TRBD2 (6 bases). The CDR3 has 16 amino acids. The germline CDR1 and CDR2 sequences are SGHAT and FQNNGV. CDR3 bases: TGTGCCAGCAACCAAACTCCTGGCGGAGGGAGAAAGACCCATTACTTC. This translates into CASNQTPGGGRKTHYF.

The chain combines TRBV29-1 with TRBJ2-1; 7 bases agree with TRBD2. Germline CDR1 SQVTM, CDR2 ANQGSEA. This CDR3 has 15 residues. The CDR3: CRVWSAGGSYNEQFF. As DNA, the CDR3 is TGCAGGGTTTGGTCGGCCGGGGGGTCATACAATGAGCAGTTCTTC.

Only one count was recorded for this clonotype. Here the CDR3 omits its conserved ending phenylalanine or tryptophan, so a read error is the likely source. The chain uses TRBV7-9 and TRBJ2-1, with D possibly being TRBD1 (6 bases). Germline V gene lookup returns CDR1 SEHNR and CDR2 FQNEAQ (reference sequence). This CDR3 is 17 amino acids long. The chain's CDR3 is CASSLPYQGPKTNEQFV. The CDR3 nucleotides read TGCGCCAGCAGCTTACCATATCAGGGGCCTAAAACGAATGAGCAGTTCGTC.

This chain uses TRBV12-3 or TRBV12-4 with TRBJ2-7, with a possible D match to TRBD2 (6 bases). This CDR3 spans 16 amino acids. CDR3 amino acids: CTSSLMGSGSSYEQYF. DNA of the CDR3: TGTACTAGCAGTTTAATGGGCTCCGGTAGCTCCTACGAGCAGTACTTC.

Regarding this clonotype: Relative to the germline gene, one junction end is altered; a read error may explain this. CDR3 DNA: TGTGCCAGCAGCTCAACAGCCGGGAGATCAACGTGCGAGCAATACTTC. Translating gives CASSSTAGRSTCEQYF. This chain uses TRBV11-1 with TRBJ2-7; possible D gene TRBD2, 6 bases. Germline V lookup: CDR1 SGHAT, CDR2 FQDESV (reference sequence). This CDR3 region has 16 residues.

This clonotype was observed a single time. This sequence joins TRBV6-1 and TRBJ2-7; D is ambiguous. V lost 7 bases to trimming and J lost 0 bases, with 10 bases between them. Germline values: CDR1 MNHNS, CDR2 SASEGT. This CDR3 region has 13 residues. DNA for the CDR3: TGTGCCAGCAAGGAACGGAGCTCCTACGAGCAGTACTTC. It yields the protein CASKERSSYEQYF.